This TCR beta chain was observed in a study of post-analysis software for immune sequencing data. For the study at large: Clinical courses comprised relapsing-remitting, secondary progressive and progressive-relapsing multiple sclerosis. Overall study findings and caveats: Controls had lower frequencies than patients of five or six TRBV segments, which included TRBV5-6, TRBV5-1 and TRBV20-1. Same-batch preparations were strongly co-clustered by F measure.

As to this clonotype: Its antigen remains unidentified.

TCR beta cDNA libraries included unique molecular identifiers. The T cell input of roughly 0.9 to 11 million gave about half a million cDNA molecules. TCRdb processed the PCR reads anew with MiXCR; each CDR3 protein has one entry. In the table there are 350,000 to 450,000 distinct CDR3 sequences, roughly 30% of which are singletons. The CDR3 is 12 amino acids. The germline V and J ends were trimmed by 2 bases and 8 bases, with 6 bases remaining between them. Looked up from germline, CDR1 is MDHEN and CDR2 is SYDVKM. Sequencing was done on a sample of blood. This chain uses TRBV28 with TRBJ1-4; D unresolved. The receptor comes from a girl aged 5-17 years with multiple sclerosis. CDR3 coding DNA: TGTGCCAGCAGTTTAGGTGCGGAAAAACTGTTTTTT. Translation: CASSLGAEKLFF.